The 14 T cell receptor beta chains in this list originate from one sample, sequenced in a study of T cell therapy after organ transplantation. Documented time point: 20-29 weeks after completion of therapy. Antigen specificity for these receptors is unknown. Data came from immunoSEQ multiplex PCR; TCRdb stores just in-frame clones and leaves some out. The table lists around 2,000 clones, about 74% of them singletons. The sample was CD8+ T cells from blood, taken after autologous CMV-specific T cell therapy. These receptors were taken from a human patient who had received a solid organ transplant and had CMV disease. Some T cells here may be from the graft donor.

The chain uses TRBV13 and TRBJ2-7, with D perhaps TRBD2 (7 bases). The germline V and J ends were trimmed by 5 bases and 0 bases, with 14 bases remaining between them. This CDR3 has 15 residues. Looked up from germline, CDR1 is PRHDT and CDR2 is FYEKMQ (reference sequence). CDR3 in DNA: TGTGCCAGCAGCATACGGGGGGCGAGCTCCTACGAGCAGTACTTC. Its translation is CASSIRGASSYEQYF.

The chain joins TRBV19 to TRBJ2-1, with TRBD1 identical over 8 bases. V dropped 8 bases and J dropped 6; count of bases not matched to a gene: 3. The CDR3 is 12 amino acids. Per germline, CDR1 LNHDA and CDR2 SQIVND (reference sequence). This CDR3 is CASQDRGNEQFF. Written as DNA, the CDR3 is TGTGCCAGTCAAGACAGGGGCAATGAGCAGTTCTTC.

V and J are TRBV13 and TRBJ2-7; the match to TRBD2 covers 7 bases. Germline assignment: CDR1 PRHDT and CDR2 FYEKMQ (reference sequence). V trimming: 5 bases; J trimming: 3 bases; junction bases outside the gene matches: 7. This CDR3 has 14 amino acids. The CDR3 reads CASSEGLVGYEQYF. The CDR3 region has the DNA TGTGCCAGCAGCGAAGGACTAGTGGGCTACGAGCAGTACTTC.

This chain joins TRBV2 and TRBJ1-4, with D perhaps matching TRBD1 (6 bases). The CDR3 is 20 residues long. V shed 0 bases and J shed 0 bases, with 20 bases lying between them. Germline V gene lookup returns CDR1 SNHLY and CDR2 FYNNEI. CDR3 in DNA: TGTGCCAGCAGTGAAGCGCTTAAGGGGGATAACTCCGCAACTAATGAAAAACTGTTTTTT. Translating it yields CASSEALKGDNSATNEKLFF.

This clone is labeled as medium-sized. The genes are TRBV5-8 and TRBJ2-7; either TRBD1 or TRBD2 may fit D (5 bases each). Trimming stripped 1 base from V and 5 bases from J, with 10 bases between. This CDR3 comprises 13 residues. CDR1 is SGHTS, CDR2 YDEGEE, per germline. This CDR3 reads CASSLWGTDEQYF. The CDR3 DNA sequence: TGTGCCAGCAGCTTGTGGGGGACCGACGAGCAGTACTTC.

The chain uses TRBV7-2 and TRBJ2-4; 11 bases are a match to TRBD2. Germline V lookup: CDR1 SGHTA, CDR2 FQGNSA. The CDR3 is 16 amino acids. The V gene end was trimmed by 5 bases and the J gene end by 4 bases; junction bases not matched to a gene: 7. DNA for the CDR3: TGTGCCAGCAGCGAGTGGGGACTAGCGGTGAAAAACATTCAGTACTTC. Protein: CASSEWGLAVKNIQYF.

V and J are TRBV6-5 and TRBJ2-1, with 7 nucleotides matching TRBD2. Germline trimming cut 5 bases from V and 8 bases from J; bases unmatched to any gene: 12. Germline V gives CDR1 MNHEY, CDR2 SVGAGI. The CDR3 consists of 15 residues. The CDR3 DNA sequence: TGTGCCAGCAGTCCCCTTTTAGGCGGGAGCTATGAGCAGTTCTTC. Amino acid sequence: CASSPLLGGSYEQFF.

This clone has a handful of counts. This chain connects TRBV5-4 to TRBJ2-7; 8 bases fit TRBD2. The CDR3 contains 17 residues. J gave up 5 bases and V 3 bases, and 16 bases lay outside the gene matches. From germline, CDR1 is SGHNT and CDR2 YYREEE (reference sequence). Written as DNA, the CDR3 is TGTGCCAGCAGCTCTATTATTCAAGCGGGAGTGTCCCACGAGCAGTACTTC. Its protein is CASSSIIQAGVSHEQYF.

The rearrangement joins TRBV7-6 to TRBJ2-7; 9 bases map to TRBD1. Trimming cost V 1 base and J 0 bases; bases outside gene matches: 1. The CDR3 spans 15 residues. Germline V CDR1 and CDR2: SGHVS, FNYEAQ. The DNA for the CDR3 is TGTGCCAGCAGCTTAGACAGGGGGCACTCCTACGAGCAGTACTTC. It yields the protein CASSLDRGHSYEQYF.

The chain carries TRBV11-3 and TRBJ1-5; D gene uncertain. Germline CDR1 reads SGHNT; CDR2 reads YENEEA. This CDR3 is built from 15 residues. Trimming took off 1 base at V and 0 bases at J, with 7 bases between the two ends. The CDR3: CASSLGGYSNQPQHF. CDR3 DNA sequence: TGTGCCAGCAGCTTAGGGGGTTATAGCAATCAGCCCCAGCATTTT.

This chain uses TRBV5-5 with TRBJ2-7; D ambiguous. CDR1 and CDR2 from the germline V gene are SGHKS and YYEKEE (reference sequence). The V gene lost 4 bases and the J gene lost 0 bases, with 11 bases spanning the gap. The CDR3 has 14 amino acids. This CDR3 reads CASSLDLRSYEQYF. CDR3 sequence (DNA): TGTGCCAGCAGCCTAGACCTGCGCTCCTACGAGCAGTACTTC.

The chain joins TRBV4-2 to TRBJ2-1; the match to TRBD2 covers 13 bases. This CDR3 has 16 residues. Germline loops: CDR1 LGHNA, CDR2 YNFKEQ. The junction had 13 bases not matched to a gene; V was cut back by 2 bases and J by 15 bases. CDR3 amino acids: CASSQQLAGGPGGWFF. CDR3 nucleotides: TGTGCCAGCAGCCAACAACTAGCGGGAGGGCCAGGTGGATGGTTCTTC.

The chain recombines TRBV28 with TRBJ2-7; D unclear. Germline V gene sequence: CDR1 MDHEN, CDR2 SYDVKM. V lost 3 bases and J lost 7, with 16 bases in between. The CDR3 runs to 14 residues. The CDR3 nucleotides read TGTGCCAGCAGTTTGAACTCCTTCCCATTAGAGCAGTACTTC. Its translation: CASSLNSFPLEQYF. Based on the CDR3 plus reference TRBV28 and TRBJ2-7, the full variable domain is DVKVTQSSRYLVKRTGEKVFLECVQDMDHENMFWYRQDPGLGLRLIYFSYDVKMKEKGDIPEGYSVSREKKERFSLILESASTNQTSMYLCASSLNSFPLEQYFGPGTRLTVT.

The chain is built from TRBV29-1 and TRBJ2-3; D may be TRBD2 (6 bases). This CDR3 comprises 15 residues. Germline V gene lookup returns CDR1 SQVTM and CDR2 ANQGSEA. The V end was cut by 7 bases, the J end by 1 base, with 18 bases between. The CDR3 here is CSAWEDGSGTDTQYF. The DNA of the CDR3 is TGCAGCGCATGGGAGGACGGGAGCGGCACAGATACGCAGTATTTT.